This paragraph reports one T cell receptor beta chain. This sample was taken from a study of cytomegalovirus exposure and HLA in healthy donors. The CDR3 runs to 15 residues. Trimming left V 2 bases short and J 1 base short, with 11 bases between. Per the germline V gene, CDR1 is MNHNY and CDR2 is SVGAGI (reference sequence). PCR was performed using 60 Vbeta and 13 Jbeta primers. Assay used: immunoSEQ multiplex PCR; TCRdb lists only in-frame clones, some missing. This sample yields about 87,000 clones, of which 74% are seen a single time; 20% to 25% belongs to the top ten. Sequenced: PBMCs. The receptor was isolated from a young man in good health and CMV-seropositive. The chain couples TRBV6-6 to TRBJ1-1, with D hard to call. The CDR3 nucleotides read TGTGCCAGCAGTTACGGAACAGACCAGAACACTGAAGCTTTCTTT. This sequence encodes CASSYGTDQNTEAFF.